A selection of T cell receptor beta chains follows, all from one sample in a study of T cell responses to AZD1222 COVID-19 vaccine. Sequencing was performed with immunoSEQ multiplex PCR; in TCRdb, only in-frame clones are kept and a portion is missing. The sample has 110,000 to 150,000 clones; 92% are singletons. The sequenced sample was peripheral blood, obtained 28 days after the second AZD1222 dose. Source of these receptors: an adult who received the AZD1222 COVID-19 vaccine. The CDR3 runs from the conserved cysteine through the conserved F or W. Fields, in order: J gene, clone size, D gene, V gene, CDR3 protein, CDR3 DNA. D genes are given only for firm matches. Rows may omit the clone size; those that give it use once, few, many or a size class.

J gene: TRBJ1-1
clone size: once
D gene: TRBD1
V gene: TRBV5-6
CDR3 protein: CASSQTTGTDNTEAFF
CDR3 DNA: TGTGCCAGCAGCCAAACGACAGGGACAGACAACACTGAAGCTTTCTTT

J gene: TRBJ1-4
clone size: -
D gene: -
V gene: TRBV6-5
CDR3 protein: CASSYSVRVEKLFF
CDR3 DNA: TGTGCCAGCAGTTACTCTGTCAGGGTTGAAAAACTGTTTTTT

J gene: TRBJ2-1
clone size: -
D gene: TRBD1
V gene: TRBV6-2/TRBV6-3
CDR3 protein: CASSYPGQINEQFF
CDR3 DNA: TGTGCCAGCAGTTACCCGGGACAGATCAATGAGCAGTTCTTC

J gene: TRBJ1-1
clone size: -
D gene: -
V gene: TRBV12-3/TRBV12-4
CDR3 protein: CASSLVRGTEAFF
CDR3 DNA: TGTGCCAGCAGTTTGGTCCGAGGAACTGAAGCTTTCTTT

J gene: TRBJ1-1
clone size: once
D gene: -
V gene: TRBV7-2
CDR3 protein: CASSLVTGMNTEAFF
CDR3 DNA: TGTGCCAGCAGCTTAGTAACAGGAATGAACACTGAAGCTTTCTTT

J gene: TRBJ1-1
clone size: -
D gene: TRBD1
V gene: TRBV3-1/TRBV3-2
CDR3 protein: CASSQPSGGRGEAFF
CDR3 DNA: TGTGCCAGCAGCCAACCCTCAGGGGGCCGGGGTGAAGCTTTCTTT

J gene: TRBJ1-5
clone size: -
D gene: -
V gene: TRBV10-3
CDR3 protein: CAISDGSGDQPQHF
CDR3 DNA: TGTGCCATCAGTGACGGGTCAGGGGATCAGCCCCAGCATTTT

J gene: TRBJ1-2
clone size: -
D gene: TRBD1
V gene: TRBV28
CDR3 protein: CASSSGQGVYGYTF
CDR3 DNA: TGTGCCAGCAGTTCGGGACAGGGGGTCTATGGCTACACCTTC

J gene: TRBJ1-2
clone size: -
D gene: TRBD1
V gene: TRBV25-1
CDR3 protein: CASSIRTGVGYGYTF
CDR3 DNA: TGTGCCAGCAGTATCCGGACAGGGGTAGGCTATGGCTACACCTTC

J gene: TRBJ1-6
clone size: few
D gene: -
V gene: TRBV28
CDR3 protein: CASTPQGNSPLHF
CDR3 DNA: TGTGCCAGCACTCCCCAGGGTAATTCACCCCTCCACTTT

J gene: TRBJ2-1
clone size: -
D gene: TRBD2
V gene: TRBV7-2
CDR3 protein: CASSLLAGVYNEQFF
CDR3 DNA: TGTGCCAGCAGCCTACTAGCGGGAGTCTACAATGAGCAGTTCTTC

J gene: TRBJ2-4
clone size: -
D gene: TRBD1
V gene: TRBV4-3
CDR3 protein: CASSPFWTGDQATAKNIQYF
CDR3 DNA: TGCGCCAGCAGCCCCTTTTGGACAGGGGATCAAGCAACGGCCAAAAACATTCAGTACTTC

J gene: TRBJ1-2
clone size: once
D gene: TRBD1
V gene: TRBV6-2/TRBV6-3
CDR3 protein: CASSDDRANYGYTF
CDR3 DNA: TGTGCCAGCAGCGACGACAGGGCTAACTATGGCTACACCTTC

J gene: TRBJ2-1
clone size: -
D gene: -
V gene: TRBV19
CDR3 protein: CASSPPSLVSYNEQFF
CDR3 DNA: TGTGCCAGTAGTCCACCCTCCCTAGTCTCCTACAATGAGCAGTTCTTC

J gene: TRBJ2-7
clone size: -
D gene: -
V gene: TRBV20-1
CDR3 protein: CSADQGYEQYF
CDR3 DNA: TGCAGTGCTGATCAGGGATACGAGCAGTACTTC

J gene: TRBJ1-6
clone size: -
D gene: -
V gene: TRBV5-1
CDR3 protein: CASSLVGGVNNSPLHF
CDR3 DNA: TGCGCCAGCAGCTTGGTAGGGGGTGTCAATAATTCACCCCTCCACTTT

J gene: TRBJ1-6
clone size: few
D gene: -
V gene: TRBV19
CDR3 protein: CASSIIGDSPLHF
CDR3 DNA: TGTGCCAGTAGTATAATTGGGGATTCACCCCTCCACTTT

J gene: TRBJ2-1
clone size: -
D gene: TRBD1
V gene: TRBV28
CDR3 protein: CASSPTGGLSGGEQFF
CDR3 DNA: TGTGCCAGCAGCCCGACAGGGGGGCTGAGTGGCGGTGAGCAGTTCTTC

J gene: TRBJ1-2
clone size: -
D gene: -
V gene: TRBV15
CDR3 protein: CATSRDPGLFRGGYTF
CDR3 DNA: TGTGCCACCAGCAGAGACCCCGGGCTTTTTCGAGGGGGCTACACCTTC

J gene: TRBJ2-7
clone size: few
D gene: TRBD2
V gene: TRBV7-6
CDR3 protein: CASSLGAAGAYEQYF
CDR3 DNA: TGTGCCAGCAGCTTGGGGGCAGCGGGAGCCTACGAGCAGTACTTC

J gene: TRBJ1-3
clone size: -
D gene: TRBD1
V gene: TRBV7-6
CDR3 protein: CASSLTGGVSGNTIYF
CDR3 DNA: TGTGCCAGCAGCTTGACAGGGGGTGTCTCTGGAAACACCATATATTTT

J gene: TRBJ1-2
clone size: once
D gene: -
V gene: TRBV12-3/TRBV12-4
CDR3 protein: CASSFSANYGYTF
CDR3 DNA: TGTGCCAGCAGTTTTTCAGCTAACTATGGCTACACCTTC

J gene: TRBJ1-5
clone size: -
D gene: -
V gene: TRBV20-1
CDR3 protein: CSASREAGLSNQPQHF
CDR3 DNA: TGCAGTGCTAGTCGTGAGGCAGGGCTTAGCAATCAGCCCCAGCATTTT

J gene: TRBJ1-1
clone size: -
D gene: -
V gene: TRBV11-2
CDR3 protein: CASSLDPTGNTEAFF
CDR3 DNA: TGTGCCAGCAGCTTAGACCCTACAGGGAACACTGAAGCTTTCTTT

J gene: TRBJ2-3
clone size: -
D gene: TRBD2
V gene: TRBV7-2
CDR3 protein: CASSLARGLVRDTQYF
CDR3 DNA: TGTGCCAGCAGCTTAGCGCGGGGACTAGTGAGGGATACGCAGTATTTT

J gene: TRBJ1-6
clone size: -
D gene: -
V gene: TRBV9
CDR3 protein: CASSVRSDWRSPLHF
CDR3 DNA: TGTGCCAGCAGCGTAAGGTCGGACTGGAGATCACCCCTCCACTTT

J gene: TRBJ1-2
clone size: once
D gene: -
V gene: TRBV4-1
CDR3 protein: CASSQDPATDYGYTF
CDR3 DNA: TGCGCCAGCAGCCAAGATCCTGCCACCGACTATGGCTACACCTTC